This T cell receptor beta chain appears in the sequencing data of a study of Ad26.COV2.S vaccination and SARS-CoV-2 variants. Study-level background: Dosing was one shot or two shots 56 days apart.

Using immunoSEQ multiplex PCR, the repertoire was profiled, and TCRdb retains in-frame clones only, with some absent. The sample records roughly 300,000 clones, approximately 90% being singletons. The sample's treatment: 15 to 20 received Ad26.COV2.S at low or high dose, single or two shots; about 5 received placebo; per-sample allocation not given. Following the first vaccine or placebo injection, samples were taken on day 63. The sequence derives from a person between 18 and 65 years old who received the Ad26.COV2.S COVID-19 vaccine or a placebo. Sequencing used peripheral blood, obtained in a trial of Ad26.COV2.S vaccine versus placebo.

This CDR3 is CASSRVNEKLFF. CDR3 sequence (DNA): TGTGCCAGCAGCCGAGTAAATGAAAAACTGTTTTTT. The chain uses TRBV5-4 and TRBJ1-4; D unclear. The length of the CDR3 is 12 residues. Germline assignment: CDR1 SGHNT and CDR2 YYREEE (reference sequence). With 4 bases removed from V and 5 bases from J, the gap between germline ends came to 6 bases.